A single sample is the source of the 24 T cell receptor beta chains below, sequenced in a study of cytomegalovirus exposure and HLA in healthy donors. PCR amplification relied on 60 Vbeta primers (plus 13 Jbeta primers). Generated by immunoSEQ multiplex PCR, the TCRdb table keeps only in-frame clones and is missing some. Here the sample table reports some 140,000 clones. Sequenced material: PBMCs. The source of these receptors is a woman aged 40 to 50 in good health and CMV-seronegative.

The V call is TRBV6-5, the J call TRBJ2-5; TRBD1 aligns across 11 bases. The CDR3 has 14 amino acids. V was pared by 2 bases and J by 4 bases, with 0 bases of the junction left unmatched. Germline loops: CDR1 MNHEY, CDR2 SVGAGI. This chain's CDR3 is CASSYGTGGETQYF. CDR3 sequence (DNA): TGTGCCAGCAGTTACGGGACAGGGGGAGAGACCCAGTACTTC.

This sequence joins TRBV9 and TRBJ1-1, with 8 bases lining up with TRBD1. Germline CDR1 reads SGDLS; CDR2 reads YYNGEE. The CDR3 length is 13 residues. Trimming at V came to 1 base and at J to 10 bases, leaving 6 bases not matched to a gene. The CDR3 sequence is CASSVFDRGSAFF. CDR3 sequence (DNA): TGTGCCAGCAGCGTATTTGACAGGGGTTCAGCTTTCTTT.

The rearrangement uses TRBV7-9 and TRBJ2-1, with 7 bases aligning to TRBD2. V gave up 7 bases and J gave up 1 base; unmatched junction bases: 10. CDR1 and CDR2 from the germline V gene are SEHNR and FQNEAQ (reference sequence). This CDR3 comprises 16 residues. The CDR3 coding sequence is TGTGCCAGCATAAGCCGGGACTACGATTCCTACAATGAGCAGTTCTTC. Amino acids: CASISRDYDSYNEQFF.

V is TRBV4-2 and J is TRBJ2-2; the D gene is possibly TRBD1 (5 bases). Germline V gives CDR1 LGHNA, CDR2 YNFKEQ. CDR3 size: 18 residues. Trimming pared 3 bases from V and 1 base from J, leaving 18 bases between. The CDR3 DNA follows: TGTGCCAGCAGCCATGCCCCAGGGCAGCGTCGGAACACCGGGGAGCTGTTTTTT. The encoded protein is CASSHAPGQRRNTGELFF.

The gene calls are TRBV5-6 and TRBJ2-3; possibly TRBD1 for D (5 bases). In germline, CDR1 is SGHDT, CDR2 YYEEEE. The CDR3 spans 14 residues. Trimming stripped 4 bases from V and 11 bases from J, with 20 bases between. The CDR3 nucleotides read TGTGCCAGCAGCGTAGTTGGGGCACAGATACAGCAGTATTTT. Translating gives CASSVVGAQIQQYF. The whole variable domain, filled in from reference TRBV5-6 and TRBJ2-3, reads DAGVTQSPTHLIKTRGQQVTLRCSPKSGHDTVSWYQQALGQGPQFIFQYYEEEERQRGNFPDRFSGHQFPNYSSELNVNALLLGDSALYLCASSVVGAQIQQYFGPGTRLTVL.

The chain employs TRBV6-4 and TRBJ2-7; D is ambiguous. Germline-derived CDR1 and CDR2 are MRHNA and SNTAGT. The CDR3 has 12 amino acids. Trimming removed 8 bases at V and 6 bases at J, with 14 bases between. Here the CDR3 DNA reads TGTGCCAGCGCAGTCTTCCCCCCCGAGCAGTACTTC. Its translation is CASAVFPPEQYF.

V is TRBV4-1 and J is TRBJ1-1; TRBD1 aligns across 10 bases. After removal of 3 bases from V and 6 bases from J, the junction contained 10 bases not matched to a gene. The CDR3 contains 16 residues. Germline CDR1 is MGHRA and CDR2 is YSYEKL. The CDR3 nucleotides are TGCGCCAGCAGCCAGCCCTTGACAGGGGGCATCGCTGAAGCTTTCTTT. Amino acid sequence: CASSQPLTGGIAEAFF.

The rearrangement links TRBV13 to TRBJ2-2, with D unresolved. The CDR3 has 14 amino acids. V dropped 7 bases and J dropped 1 base, with 10 bases sitting between them. Germline assignment: CDR1 PRHDT and CDR2 FYEKMQ (reference sequence). The CDR3 DNA reads TGTGCCAGCACGCTCAGAAGGAACACCGGGGAGCTGTTTTTT. Translated, it gives CASTLRRNTGELFF.

V and J are TRBV7-6 and TRBJ2-3; TRBD1 matches 9 bases. In germline, CDR1 is SGHVS, CDR2 FNYEAQ. CDR3 size: 16 residues. The junction had 9 bases not matched to a gene; V was cut back by 5 bases and J by 3 bases. In DNA, the CDR3 is TGTGCCAGCAGCCCGCGGGGACAGGGATTAACAGATACGCAGTATTTT. Translation gives CASSPRGQGLTDTQYF.

This sequence joins TRBV6-6 and TRBJ1-4; D gene unclear. V lost 7 bases and J 2 bases, leaving 11 bases between the germline ends. This CDR3 contains 14 residues. Germline V gene data show CDR1 as MNHNY and CDR2 as SVGAGI (reference sequence). CDR3 region: CASKLRLTNEKLFF. CDR3 nucleotides: TGTGCCAGCAAACTTCGCCTCACTAATGAAAAACTGTTTTTT.

The chain is built from TRBV15 and TRBJ1-1, with D perhaps TRBD1 (6 bases). The CDR3 loop spans 16 amino acids. Germline V gene sequence: CDR1 LNHNV, CDR2 YYDKDF (reference sequence). V dropped 0 bases and J dropped 2 bases, with 13 bases sitting between them. The CDR3 here is CATSRDFTGRNTEAFF. The CDR3 DNA sequence: TGTGCCACCAGCAGAGATTTCACAGGGCGAAACACTGAAGCTTTCTTT.

The chain links TRBV25-1 to TRBJ1-1; possibly TRBD1 for D (5 bases). Per germline, CDR1 MGHDK and CDR2 SYGVNS. The CDR3 contains 14 residues. V lost 6 bases to trimming and J lost 0 bases, with 11 bases between them. Here the CDR3 reads CASSPGFMNTEAFF. CDR3 nucleotide sequence: TGTGCCAGCAGCCCAGGGTTTATGAACACTGAAGCTTTCTTT. Looking up the rest from reference TRBV25-1 and TRBJ1-1 gives the full variable domain: EADIYQTPRYLVIGTGKKITLECSQTMGHDKMYWYQQDPGMELHLIHYSYGVNSTEKGDLSSESTVSRIRTEHFPLTLESARPSHTSQYLCASSPGFMNTEAFFGQGTRLTVV.

The chain links TRBV7-2 to TRBJ2-3; 9 nucleotides agree with TRBD2. The CDR3 length is 14 residues. V lost 8 bases to trimming and J lost 5 bases; unmatched junction nucleotides: 8. Germline V gene sequence: CDR1 SGHTA, CDR2 FQGNSA. The CDR3 here is CASRGGGGRDTQYF. CDR3 DNA: TGTGCCAGCCGGGGCGGGGGGGGACGAGATACGCAGTATTTT.

The chain carries TRBV2 and TRBJ2-7; 8 positions match TRBD1. Germline CDR1 reads SNHLY; CDR2 reads FYNNEI. The CDR3 consists of 13 residues. The CDR3 DNA reads TGTGTTTTTCGGACAGGGAGGTCGGTCGAGCAGTACTTC. It translates to CVFRTGRSVEQYF.

The rearrangement joins TRBV10-3 to TRBJ1-2, with TRBD1 as a possible D gene (5 bases). The length of the CDR3 is 15 residues. In germline, CDR1 is ENHRY, CDR2 SYGVKD. V lost 0 bases to trimming and J lost 5 bases, with 13 bases between them. This chain's CDR3 is CAISESLGGLYGYTF. The CDR3 nucleotides read TGTGCCATCAGTGAGTCCCTGGGGGGACTGTATGGCTACACCTTC.

The chain carries TRBV18 and TRBJ1-1; possible D gene TRBD1, 5 bases. V was shortened by 6 bases and J by 5 bases, with 16 bases between the two germline ends. CDR1 and CDR2 from the germline V gene are KGHSH and LQKENI. CDR3 size: 14 residues. The DNA for the CDR3 is TGTGCCAGCTCCCGAGGGTCCGGGGGTACTGAAGCTTTCTTT. Translated, it gives CASSRGSGGTEAFF.

The V gene is TRBV5-1, the J gene TRBJ1-2; 8 bases fit TRBD1. The V gene end was trimmed by 3 bases and the J gene end by 2 bases; junction bases not matched to a gene: 3. The CDR3 loop spans 14 amino acids. Germline values: CDR1 SGHRS, CDR2 YFSETQ. The CDR3 spells CASSSGQGNYGYTF. The CDR3 nucleotides read TGCGCCAGCAGCTCTGGACAGGGAAACTATGGCTACACCTTC.

The gene calls are TRBV7-2 and TRBJ1-4; D may be TRBD1 (6 bases). The CDR3 loop spans 14 amino acids. Per germline, CDR1 SGHTA and CDR2 FQGNSA. V was clipped by 5 bases and J by 8 bases, with 15 bases between them. DNA of the CDR3: TGTGCCAGCAGCCCCGGGGGGGGGCTGGAAAAACTGTTTTTT. Translated: CASSPGGGLEKLFF.

V is TRBV7-9 and J is TRBJ2-2; possible D gene TRBD2, 5 bases. This CDR3 spans 19 amino acids. Trimming left V 2 bases short and J 4 bases short, with 23 bases between. Per germline, CDR1 SEHNR and CDR2 FQNEAQ (reference sequence). The CDR3 nucleotides are TGTGCCAGCAGCTTATTTCATTTTCGGGATGCTACGAGCACCGGGGAGCTGTTTTTT. Its protein product is CASSLFHFRDATSTGELFF.

The CDR3 here is CASSVGQGAYEQYF. CDR3 coding DNA: TGTGCCAGCAGCGTGGGACAGGGGGCGTACGAGCAGTACTTC. The chain employs TRBV7-2 and TRBJ2-7, with 12 bases matching TRBD1. The CDR3 contains 14 residues. With V trimmed by 5 bases and J by 4 bases, 3 bases remained unmatched. Germline CDR1 and CDR2: SGHTA and FQGNSA.

The chain uses TRBV9 and TRBJ2-5, with 7 bases matching TRBD2. The CDR3 loop spans 13 amino acids. V gave up 4 bases and J gave up 4 bases; unmatched junction bases: 4. CDR1 is SGDLS and CDR2 is YYNGEE in the germline V gene. The CDR3 region is CASSFWGGETQYF. The CDR3 nucleotides read TGTGCCAGCAGCTTCTGGGGGGGAGAGACCCAGTACTTC.

This sequence joins TRBV7-6 and TRBJ2-3; TRBD2 matches 10 bases. This CDR3 spans 16 amino acids. After removal of 4 bases from V and 2 bases from J, the junction contained 6 bases not matched to a gene. The germline V gene encodes CDR1 SGHVS and CDR2 FNYEAQ. CDR3 nucleotide sequence: TGTGCCAGCAGCTCCTCGAGCGGGGGGGCCACAGATACGCAGTATTTT. Translation gives CASSSSSGGATDTQYF.

The chain couples TRBV4-2 to TRBJ2-2; D unresolved. CDR1 and CDR2 from the germline V gene are LGHNA and YNFKEQ. The CDR3 is made up of 15 amino acids. Trimming shortened V by 1 base and J by 1 base, and 7 bases separated the two germline ends. In DNA form, the CDR3 reads TGTGCCAGCAGCCAAGTCCCGGGGAACACCGGGGAGCTGTTTTTT. Its protein product is CASSQVPGNTGELFF.

This chain uses TRBV6-1 with TRBJ1-1; D ambiguous. Germline-derived CDR1 and CDR2 are MNHNS and SASEGT. CDR3 length: 13 amino acids. Trimming left V 5 bases short and J 0 bases short, with 7 bases between. The CDR3 DNA follows: TGTGCCAGCAGTTTGACACTGAACACTGAAGCTTTCTTT. Translated, it gives CASSLTLNTEAFF.